Sequencing of this T cell receptor beta chain was carried out in a study of beta chain features in type 1 diabetes. Staining for CD45RO/CCR7/CD25/CD127/CD95/CD27 allowed sorting of CD4+ naive, central memory, regulatory and stem cell-like memory cells. Regarding this clone: Antigen specificity is unknown.

Expressed TCRB transcripts got sequenced, as all isolated RNA was reverse transcribed. Sequencing was performed with immunoSEQ multiplex PCR; in TCRdb, only in-frame clones are kept and a portion is missing. The data hold hundreds of thousands of clones, with over 14% observed a single time. Trimming cost V 0 bases and J 4 bases, with 10 bases left between them. The germline gives CDR1 SGHRS, CDR2 YFSETQ. This CDR3 is built from 14 residues. General study findings and limits: Lower insertion and higher deletion counts appeared at VDJ junctions in type 1 diabetes patients. TCRB CDR3s from Type 1 diabetes patients were moderately but significantly shorter in all four CD4+ subsets.

This clonotype originated in a man aged 18 to 29 with type 1 diabetes. The specimen sequenced was naive CD4+ T cells from blood. V is TRBV5-1 and J is TRBJ2-5, with D possibly being TRBD2 (6 bases). CDR3 nucleotides: TGCGCCAGCAGCTTGGACGGGGGAGGAGAGACCCAGTACTTC. Encoded protein: CASSLDGGGETQYF.